This TCR beta chain derives from a study of cytomegalovirus exposure and HLA in healthy donors. Findings and caveats of the study: One variant, a missense change in DCLRE1C, was linked in a later analysis to TCR beta V- and J-gene trimming. It was shown in a later analysis that HLA-associated TCR beta chains were more clonally expanded than other, equally common chains. Despite most TCR sequences being rare, some public TCRs occurred in many donors. Among TCR beta chains, those listed as cytomegalovirus-associated numbered more than 150.

Primers for the PCR totalled 60 Vbeta and 13 Jbeta. Profiling relied on immunoSEQ multiplex PCR, and the TCRdb table lists in-frame clones only, not all of them. Here the sample spans about 210,000 clones, roughly 80% being singletons. Germline V gene data show CDR1 as SGHVS and CDR2 as FNYEAQ. V dropped 1 base and J dropped 1 base, with 19 bases sitting between them. The CDR3 runs 18 residues. Concerning this clone: What it binds is unknown.

Sample: PBMCs. The V and J genes are TRBV7-6 and TRBJ1-1; possible D gene TRBD1, 6 bases. The sequence was collected from a man between 35 and 55 years old in good health and CMV-seropositive. The CDR3 is CASSLVPQNRVGNTEAFF. The CDR3 region has the DNA TGTGCCAGCAGCTTAGTCCCACAAAACAGGGTTGGGAACACTGAAGCTTTCTTT.